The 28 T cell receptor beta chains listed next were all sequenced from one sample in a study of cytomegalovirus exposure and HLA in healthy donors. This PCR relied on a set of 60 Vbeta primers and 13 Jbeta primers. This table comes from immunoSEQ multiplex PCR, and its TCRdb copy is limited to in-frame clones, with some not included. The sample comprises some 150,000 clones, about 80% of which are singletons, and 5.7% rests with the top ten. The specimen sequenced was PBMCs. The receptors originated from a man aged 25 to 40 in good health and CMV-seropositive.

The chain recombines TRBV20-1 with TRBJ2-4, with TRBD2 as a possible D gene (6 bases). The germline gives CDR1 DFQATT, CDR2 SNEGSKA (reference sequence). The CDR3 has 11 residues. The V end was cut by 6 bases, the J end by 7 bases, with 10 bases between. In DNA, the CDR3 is TGCAGTGCCTCCGGGAGTAACATTCAGTACTTC. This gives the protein CSASGSNIQYF.

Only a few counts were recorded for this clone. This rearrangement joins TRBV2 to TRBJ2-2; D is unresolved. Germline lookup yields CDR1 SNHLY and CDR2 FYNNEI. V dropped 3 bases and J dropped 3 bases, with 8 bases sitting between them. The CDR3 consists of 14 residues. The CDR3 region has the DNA TGTGCCAGCAGTGAGTCAAGCTACACCGGGGAGCTGTTTTTT. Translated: CASSESSYTGELFF.

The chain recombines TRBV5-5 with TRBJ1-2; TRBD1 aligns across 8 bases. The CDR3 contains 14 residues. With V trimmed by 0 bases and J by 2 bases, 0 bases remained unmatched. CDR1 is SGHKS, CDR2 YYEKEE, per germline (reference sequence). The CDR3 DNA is TGTGCCAGCAGCTTGGGGACAGGGAACTATGGCTACACCTTC. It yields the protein CASSLGTGNYGYTF.

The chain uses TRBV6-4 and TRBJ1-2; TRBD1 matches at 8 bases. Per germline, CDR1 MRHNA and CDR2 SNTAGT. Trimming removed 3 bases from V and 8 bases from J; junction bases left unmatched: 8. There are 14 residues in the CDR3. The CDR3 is CASSESQGAQGYTF. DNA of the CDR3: TGTGCCAGCAGTGAAAGTCAGGGGGCGCAAGGCTACACCTTC.

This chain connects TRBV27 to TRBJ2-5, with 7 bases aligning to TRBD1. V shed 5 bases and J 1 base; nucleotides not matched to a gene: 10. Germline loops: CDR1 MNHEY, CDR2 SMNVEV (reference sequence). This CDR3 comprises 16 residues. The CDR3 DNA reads TGTGCCAGCAGTCGCACGCCCGACAGGGTCCAAGAGACCCAGTACTTC. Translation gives CASSRTPDRVQETQYF.

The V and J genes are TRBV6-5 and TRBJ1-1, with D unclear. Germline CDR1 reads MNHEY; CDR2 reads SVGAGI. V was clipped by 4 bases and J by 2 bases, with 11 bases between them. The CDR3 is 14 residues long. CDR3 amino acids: CASSLHQTNTEAFF. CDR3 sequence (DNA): TGTGCCAGCAGTTTACACCAGACAAACACTGAAGCTTTCTTT.

Here the CDR3 DNA reads TGTGCCAGCAGTGAAGCGCTTGGAGGGGCGCAGGGCTACACCTTC. It translates to CASSEALGGAQGYTF. V gene TRBV6-1 combines with J gene TRBJ1-2, with a weak D call TRBD1 (5 bases). CDR1 and CDR2 (germline): MNHNS, SASEGT. This CDR3 region has 15 residues. V shed 0 bases and J shed 8 bases, with 16 bases lying between them.

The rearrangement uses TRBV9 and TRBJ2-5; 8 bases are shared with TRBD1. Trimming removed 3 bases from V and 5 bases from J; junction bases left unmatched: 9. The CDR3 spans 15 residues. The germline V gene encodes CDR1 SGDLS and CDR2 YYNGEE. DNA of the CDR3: TGTGCCAGCAGCGGGGGACAGGACCCCCGGGAGACCCAGTACTTC. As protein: CASSGGQDPRETQYF.

The CDR3 loop is CASSVVSGSGNTIYF. The CDR3 nucleotides are TGTGCCAGCAGCGTGGTCTCCGGGTCTGGAAACACCATATATTTT. The rearrangement links TRBV9 to TRBJ1-3; no clear D. V lost 2 bases, J lost 1 base, and 10 bases lay in between. Germline assignment: CDR1 SGDLS and CDR2 YYNGEE. The CDR3 totals 15 residues.

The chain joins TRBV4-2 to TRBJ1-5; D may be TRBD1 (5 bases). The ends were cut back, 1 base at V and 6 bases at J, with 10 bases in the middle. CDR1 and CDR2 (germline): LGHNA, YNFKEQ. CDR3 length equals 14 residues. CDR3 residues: CASSQVKGSQPQHF. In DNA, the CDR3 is TGTGCCAGCAGCCAAGTCAAGGGGTCTCAGCCCCAGCATTTT.

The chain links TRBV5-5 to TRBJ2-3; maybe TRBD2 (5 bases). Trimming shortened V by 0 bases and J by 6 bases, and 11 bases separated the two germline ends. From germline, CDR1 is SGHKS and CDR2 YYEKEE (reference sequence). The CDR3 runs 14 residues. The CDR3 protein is CASSLVGVRDTQYF. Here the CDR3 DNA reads TGTGCCAGCAGCTTGGTGGGAGTAAGGGATACGCAGTATTTT.

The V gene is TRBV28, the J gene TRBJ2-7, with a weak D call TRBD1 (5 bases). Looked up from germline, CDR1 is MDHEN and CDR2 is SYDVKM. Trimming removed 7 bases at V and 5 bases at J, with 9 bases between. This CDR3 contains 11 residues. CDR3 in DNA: TGTGCCAGCAAGCAGGGCGACGAGCAGTACTTC. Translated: CASKQGDEQYF.

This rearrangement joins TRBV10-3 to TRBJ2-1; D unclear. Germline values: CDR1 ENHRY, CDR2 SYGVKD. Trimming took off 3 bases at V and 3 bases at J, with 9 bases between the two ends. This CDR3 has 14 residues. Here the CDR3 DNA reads TGTGCCATCAGTGATACAGCACACTACAATGAGCAGTTCTTC. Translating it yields CAISDTAHYNEQFF.

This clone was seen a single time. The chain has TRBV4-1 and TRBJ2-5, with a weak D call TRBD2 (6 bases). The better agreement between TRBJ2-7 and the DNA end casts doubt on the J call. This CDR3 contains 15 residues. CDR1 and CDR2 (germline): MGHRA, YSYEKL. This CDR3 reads CASSQDRGARVEQYF. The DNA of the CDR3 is TGCGCCAGCAGCCAAGATCGCGGGGCGCGGGTCGAGCAGTACTTC.

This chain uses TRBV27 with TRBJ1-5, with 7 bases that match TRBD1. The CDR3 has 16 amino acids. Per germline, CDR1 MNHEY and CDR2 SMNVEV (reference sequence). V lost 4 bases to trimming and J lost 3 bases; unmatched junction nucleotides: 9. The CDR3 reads CASSSLNRGANQPQHF. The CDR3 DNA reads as TGTGCCAGCAGTTCTCTTAACAGGGGCGCCAATCAGCCCCAGCATTTT.

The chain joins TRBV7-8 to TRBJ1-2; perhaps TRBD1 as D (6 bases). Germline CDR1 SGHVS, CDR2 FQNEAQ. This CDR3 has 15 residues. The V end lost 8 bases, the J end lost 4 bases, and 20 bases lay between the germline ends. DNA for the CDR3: TGTGCCAGCGGCCGGTATGCGGACAGCTCCTATGGCTACACCTTC. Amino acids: CASGRYADSSYGYTF.

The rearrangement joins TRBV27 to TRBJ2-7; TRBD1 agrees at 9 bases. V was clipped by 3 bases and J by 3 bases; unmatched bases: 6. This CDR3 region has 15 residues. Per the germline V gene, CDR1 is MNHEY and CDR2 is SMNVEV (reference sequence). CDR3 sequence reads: CASSFRDRVFYEQYF. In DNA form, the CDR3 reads TGTGCCAGCAGTTTCCGGGACAGGGTATTCTACGAGCAGTACTTC.

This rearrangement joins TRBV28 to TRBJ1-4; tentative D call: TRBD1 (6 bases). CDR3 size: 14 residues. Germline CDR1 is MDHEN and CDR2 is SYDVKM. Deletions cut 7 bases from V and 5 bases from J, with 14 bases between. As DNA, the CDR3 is TGTGCCAGCACCACTACAGGGAAGAATGAAAAACTGTTTTTT. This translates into CASTTTGKNEKLFF. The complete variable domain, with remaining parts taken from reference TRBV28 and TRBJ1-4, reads DVKVTQSSRYLVKRTGEKVFLECVQDMDHENMFWYRQDPGLGLRLIYFSYDVKMKEKGDIPEGYSVSREKKERFSLILESASTNQTSMYLCASTTTGKNEKLFFGSGTQLSVL.

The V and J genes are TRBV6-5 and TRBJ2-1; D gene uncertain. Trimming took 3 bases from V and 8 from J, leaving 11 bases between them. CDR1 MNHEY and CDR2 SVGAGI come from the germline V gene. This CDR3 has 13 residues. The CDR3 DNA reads TGTGCCAGCAGTTATTTTAGATCCGATGAGCAGTTCTTC. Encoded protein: CASSYFRSDEQFF.

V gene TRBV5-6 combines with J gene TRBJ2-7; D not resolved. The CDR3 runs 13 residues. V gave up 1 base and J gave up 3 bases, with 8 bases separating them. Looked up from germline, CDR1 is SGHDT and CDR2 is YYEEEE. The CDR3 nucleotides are TGTGCCAGCAGCTTGACAGATGGCTACGAGCAGTACTTC. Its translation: CASSLTDGYEQYF.

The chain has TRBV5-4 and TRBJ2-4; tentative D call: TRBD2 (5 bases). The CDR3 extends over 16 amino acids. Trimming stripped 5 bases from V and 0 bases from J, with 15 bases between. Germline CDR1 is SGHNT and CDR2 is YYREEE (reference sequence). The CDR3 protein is CASSTSSGLAKNIQYF. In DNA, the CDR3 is TGTGCCAGCAGTACCTCGTCGGGATTAGCCAAAAACATTCAGTACTTC.

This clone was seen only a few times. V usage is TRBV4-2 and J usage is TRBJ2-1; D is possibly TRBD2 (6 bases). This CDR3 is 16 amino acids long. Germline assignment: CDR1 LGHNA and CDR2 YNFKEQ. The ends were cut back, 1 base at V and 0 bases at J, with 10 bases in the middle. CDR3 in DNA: TGTGCCAGCAGCCAAGTACTAGCAAGCTCCTACAATGAGCAGTTCTTC. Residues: CASSQVLASSYNEQFF.

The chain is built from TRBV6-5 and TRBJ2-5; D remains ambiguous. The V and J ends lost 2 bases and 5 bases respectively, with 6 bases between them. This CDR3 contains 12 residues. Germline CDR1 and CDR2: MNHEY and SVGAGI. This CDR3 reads CASSYLRETQYF. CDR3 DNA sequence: TGTGCCAGCAGTTACCTCCGGGAGACCCAGTACTTC.

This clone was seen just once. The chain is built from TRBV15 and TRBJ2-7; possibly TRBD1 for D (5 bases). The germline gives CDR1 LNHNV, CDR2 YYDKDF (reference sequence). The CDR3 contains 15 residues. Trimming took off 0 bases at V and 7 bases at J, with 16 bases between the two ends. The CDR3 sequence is CATSRDRGRGREQYF. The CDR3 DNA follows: TGTGCCACCAGCAGAGATCGCGGTAGGGGTCGTGAGCAGTACTTC.

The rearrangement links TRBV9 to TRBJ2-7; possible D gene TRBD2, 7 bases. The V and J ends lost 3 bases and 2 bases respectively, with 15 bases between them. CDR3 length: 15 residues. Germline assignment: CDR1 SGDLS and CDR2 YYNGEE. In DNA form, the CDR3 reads TGTGCCAGCAGCGCTCGGGCGGGGGCTGCCTACGAGCAGTACTTC. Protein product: CASSARAGAAYEQYF.

The CDR3 here is CASSSWPREGLAKNIQYF. DNA of the CDR3: TGCGCCAGCTCCTCCTGGCCCCGGGAGGGCCTAGCCAAAAACATTCAGTACTTC. The gene calls are TRBV5-1 and TRBJ2-4, with 8 bases identical to TRBD2. The CDR3 length is 18 residues. Looked up from germline, CDR1 is SGHRS and CDR2 is YFSETQ. With 7 bases clipped from V and 0 bases from J, the junction kept 15 bases outside the gene matches.

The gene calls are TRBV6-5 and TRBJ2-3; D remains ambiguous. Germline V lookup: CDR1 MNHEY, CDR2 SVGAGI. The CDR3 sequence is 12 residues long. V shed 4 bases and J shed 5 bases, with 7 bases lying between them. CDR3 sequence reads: CASSSHKDTQYF. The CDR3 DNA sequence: TGTGCCAGCAGTTCTCACAAAGATACGCAGTATTTT.

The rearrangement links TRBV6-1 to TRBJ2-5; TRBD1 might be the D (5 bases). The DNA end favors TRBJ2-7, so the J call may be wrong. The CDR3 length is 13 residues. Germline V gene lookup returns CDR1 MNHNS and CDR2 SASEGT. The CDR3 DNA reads TGTGCCAGCAGCGTGACAGCTTCCTACGAGCAGTACTTC. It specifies CASSVTASYEQYF.